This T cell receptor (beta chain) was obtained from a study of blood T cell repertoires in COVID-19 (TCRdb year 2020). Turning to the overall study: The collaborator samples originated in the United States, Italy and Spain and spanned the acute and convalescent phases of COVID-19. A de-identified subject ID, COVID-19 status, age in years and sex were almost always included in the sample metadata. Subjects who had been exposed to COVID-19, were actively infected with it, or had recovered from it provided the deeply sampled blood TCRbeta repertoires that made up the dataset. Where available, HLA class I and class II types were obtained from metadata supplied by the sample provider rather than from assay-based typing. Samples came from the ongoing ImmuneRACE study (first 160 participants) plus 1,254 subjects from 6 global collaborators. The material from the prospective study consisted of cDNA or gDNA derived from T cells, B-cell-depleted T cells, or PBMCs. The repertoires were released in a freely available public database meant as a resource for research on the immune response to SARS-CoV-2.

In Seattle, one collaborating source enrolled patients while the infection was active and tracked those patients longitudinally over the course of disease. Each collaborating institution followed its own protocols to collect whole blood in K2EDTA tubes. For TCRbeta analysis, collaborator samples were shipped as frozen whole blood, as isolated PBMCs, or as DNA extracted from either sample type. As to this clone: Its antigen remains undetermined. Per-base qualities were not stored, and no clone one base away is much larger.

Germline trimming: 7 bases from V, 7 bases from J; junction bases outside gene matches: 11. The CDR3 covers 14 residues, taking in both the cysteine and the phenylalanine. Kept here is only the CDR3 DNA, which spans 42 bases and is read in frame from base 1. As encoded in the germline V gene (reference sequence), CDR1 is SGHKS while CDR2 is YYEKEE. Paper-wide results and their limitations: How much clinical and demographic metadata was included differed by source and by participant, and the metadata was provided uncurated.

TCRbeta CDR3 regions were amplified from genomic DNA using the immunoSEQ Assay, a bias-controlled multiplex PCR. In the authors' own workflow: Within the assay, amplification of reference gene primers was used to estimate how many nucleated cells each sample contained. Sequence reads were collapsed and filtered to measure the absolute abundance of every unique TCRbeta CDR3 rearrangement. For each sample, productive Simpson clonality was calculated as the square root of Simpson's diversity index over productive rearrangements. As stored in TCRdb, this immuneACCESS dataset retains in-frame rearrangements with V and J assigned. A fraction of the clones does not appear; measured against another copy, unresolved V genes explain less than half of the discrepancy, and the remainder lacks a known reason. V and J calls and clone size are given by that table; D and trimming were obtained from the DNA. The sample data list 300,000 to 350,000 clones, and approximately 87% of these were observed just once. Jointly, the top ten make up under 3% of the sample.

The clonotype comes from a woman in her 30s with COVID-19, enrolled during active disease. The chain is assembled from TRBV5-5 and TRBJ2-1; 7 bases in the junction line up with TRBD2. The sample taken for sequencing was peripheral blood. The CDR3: CASSRRELGNEQFF. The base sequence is TGTGCCAGCTCACGGCGGGAGTTGGGTAATGAGCAGTTCTTC.